The 18 T cell receptor beta chains given below trace back to one sample, sequenced in a study of metastatic and nonmetastatic thyroid tumors. No treatment had been given to any patient before thyroid surgery. TCRdb used MiXCR to call clones anew from the PCR reads. This sample yields over 10,000 clones, of which under 30% are seen a single time; nearly 60% belongs to the top ten. Sequenced sample: blood. These TCRs come from a male donor with papillary thyroid cancer or a benign thyroid nodule (not recorded which). Some clones in this sample may be carry-over from other donors' samples.

This clone occurred a few times. The rearrangement uses TRBV28 and TRBJ1-6, with a weak D call TRBD1 (6 bases). With 3 bases removed from V and 9 bases from J, the gap between germline ends came to 15 bases. Germline V CDR1 and CDR2: MDHEN, SYDVKM. This CDR3 is 15 amino acids long. The CDR3 nucleotides read TGTGCCAGCAGTTTTCCCCAGGGGTCGGGTTCACCCCTCCACTTT. It translates to CASSFPQGSGSPLHF.

This chain uses TRBV5-1 with TRBJ2-3, with unresolved D. Trimming took 4 bases from V and 2 from J, leaving 17 bases between them. Germline-derived CDR1 and CDR2 are SGHRS and YFSETQ. The CDR3 runs 16 residues. The CDR3 sequence is CASSQDRVPSTDTQYF. The CDR3, as DNA: TGCGCCAGCAGCCAAGATAGGGTACCCTCCACAGATACGCAGTATTTT.

This clone was observed a few times. The chain is built from TRBV15 and TRBJ2-6; D is possibly TRBD2 (6 bases). V shed 0 bases and J shed 2 bases, with 8 bases lying between them. Germline V lookup: CDR1 LNHNV, CDR2 YYDKDF (reference sequence). The CDR3 has 16 amino acids. Here the CDR3 reads CATSRDGGTGANVLTF. CDR3 bases: TGTGCCACCAGCAGAGATGGAGGGACTGGGGCCAACGTCCTGACTTTC.

This clone was found many times. The rearrangement links TRBV6-1 to TRBJ2-5; TRBD1 is a possible D gene (6 bases). The V gene lost 3 bases and the J gene lost 7 bases, with 12 bases spanning the gap. Per germline, CDR1 MNHNS and CDR2 SASEGT. The CDR3 loop spans 13 amino acids. CDR3 DNA sequence: TGTGCCAGCAGTGACAGGGGATCGGTGACCCAGTACTTC. Encoded protein: CASSDRGSVTQYF.

This chain joins TRBV7-2 and TRBJ1-1; no definite D call. Germline CDR1 reads SGHTA; CDR2 reads FQGNSA. This CDR3 contains 13 residues. The V gene lost 4 bases and the J gene lost 6 bases, with 12 bases spanning the gap. The CDR3 nucleotides read TGTGCCAGCAGCTCCGTGGAAGGGTCTGAAGCTTTCTTT. It encodes CASSSVEGSEAFF.

The chain joins TRBV11-2 to TRBJ2-3; 11 bases are shared with TRBD1. The trim removed 6 bases at V and 4 bases at J, leaving 9 bases unmatched. The CDR3 is 16 amino acids. The germline V gene encodes CDR1 SGHAT and CDR2 FQNNGV. The CDR3 DNA reads TGTGCCAGCAGGGAGGGGGGACAGGGGGAGGCAGATACGCAGTATTTT. Translating it yields CASREGGQGEADTQYF.

The chain recombines TRBV6-1 with TRBJ1-6; TRBD1 aligns across 8 bases. The V segment lost 5 bases and the J segment 8 bases; nucleotides outside the gene matches: 11. Germline V gene data show CDR1 as MNHNS and CDR2 as SASEGT. CDR3 length: 16 residues. The CDR3 spells CASSKGTGGMDSPLHF. CDR3 in DNA: TGTGCCAGCAGTAAGGGGACAGGCGGTATGGATTCACCCCTCCACTTT.

Only a few counts were recorded for this clone. The chain combines TRBV5-1 with TRBJ1-2; TRBD1 might be the D (6 bases). V gave up 0 bases and J gave up 6 bases, with 12 bases separating them. Germline V gives CDR1 SGHRS, CDR2 YFSETQ. The CDR3 extends over 14 amino acids. CDR3 nucleotides: TGCGCCAGCAGCTTGGGTGGGGGGGCTCATGGCTACACCTTC. Encoded protein: CASSLGGGAHGYTF.

The rearrangement uses TRBV9 and TRBJ2-1; 9 bases are a match to TRBD2. CDR3 length: 16 residues. The trim removed 0 bases at V and 4 bases at J, leaving 5 bases unmatched. Germline lookup yields CDR1 SGDLS and CDR2 YYNGEE. The CDR3: CASSVAPAGGYNEQFF. Written as DNA, the CDR3 is TGTGCCAGCAGCGTAGCCCCAGCGGGGGGTTACAATGAGCAGTTCTTC. Looking up the rest from reference TRBV9 and TRBJ2-1 gives the full variable domain: DSGVTQTPKHLITATGQRVTLRCSPRSGDLSVYWYQQSLDQGLQFLIQYYNGEERAKGNILERFSAQQFPDLHSELNLSSLELGDSALYFCASSVAPAGGYNEQFFGPGTRLTVL.

The chain joins TRBV11-2 to TRBJ2-5, with a tentative D call TRBD2 (6 bases). Per the germline V gene, CDR1 is SGHAT and CDR2 is FQNNGV. This CDR3 is built from 15 residues. The V end was cut by 1 base, the J end by 9 bases, with 18 bases between. CDR3 region: CASSLGGGDGLAQYF. The CDR3 nucleotides are TGTGCCAGCAGCTTAGGTGGAGGGGACGGTCTTGCCCAGTACTTC. The full variable domain, rest sourced from reference TRBV11-2 and TRBJ2-5, is EAGVAQSPRYKIIEKRQSVAFWCNPISGHATLYWYQQILGQGPKLLIQFQNNGVVDDSQLPKDRFSAERLKGVDSTLKIQPAKLEDSAVYLCASSLGGGDGLAQYFGPGTRLLVL.

This chain links TRBV30 with TRBJ1-2; weak D call: TRBD1 (6 bases). Germline assignment: CDR1 GTSNPN and CDR2 SVGIG (reference sequence). CDR3 length: 15 amino acids. Trimming removed 2 bases at V and 4 bases at J, with 17 bases between. The CDR3 DNA reads TGTGCCTGGAGTACGGCAGGGGTGTCACTCTATGGCTACACCTTC. This sequence encodes CAWSTAGVSLYGYTF.

The rearrangement links TRBV5-1 to TRBJ2-3; weak D call: TRBD1 (5 bases). CDR1 SGHRS and CDR2 YFSETQ come from the germline V gene. This CDR3 region has 13 residues. Trimming took off 0 bases at V and 3 bases at J, with 5 bases between the two ends. The CDR3 DNA reads TGCGCCAGCAGCTTGGACAGGACAGATACGCAGTATTTT. Encoded protein: CASSLDRTDTQYF.

This clone has more than one count but fewer than ten. This rearrangement joins TRBV6-1 to TRBJ1-2; TRBD1 matches 7 bases. Per germline, CDR1 MNHNS and CDR2 SASEGT. The V gene end was trimmed by 7 bases and the J gene end by 8 bases; junction bases not matched to a gene: 7. The CDR3 has 12 residues. The CDR3 loop reads CASTLAGGGYTF. CDR3 in DNA: TGTGCCAGCACCTTGGCAGGGGGGGGCTACACCTTC.

The chain combines TRBV27 with TRBJ1-2; 7 bases map to TRBD1. The ends lost 2 bases at V and 7 bases at J; junction bases unmatched: 10. The germline gives CDR1 MNHEY, CDR2 SMNVEV (reference sequence). The CDR3 has 15 residues. The CDR3 sequence is CASSLSPDRAGGYTF. CDR3 bases: TGTGCCAGCAGTTTAAGCCCCGACAGGGCCGGTGGCTACACCTTC.

The chain carries TRBV20-1 and TRBJ2-7; 8 bases are shared with TRBD1. Germline CDR1 and CDR2: DFQATT and SNEGSKA (reference sequence). The CDR3 spans 18 residues. V gave up 6 bases and J gave up 3 bases; unmatched junction bases: 22. Written as DNA, the CDR3 is TGCAGTGCCATGACGGGCCTGGGGACAGGCCAAGGAGGCTACGAGCAGTACTTC. It yields the protein CSAMTGLGTGQGGYEQYF.

This clone turned up a few times. J is TRBJ1-2 and V is TRBV12-3 or TRBV12-4; D unclear. This CDR3 contains 13 residues. The V end was cut by 4 bases, the J end by 4 bases, with 10 bases between. The CDR3 region is CASSSVPTYGYTF. The CDR3 DNA reads as TGTGCCAGCAGTTCCGTACCGACCTATGGCTACACCTTC.

The gene calls are TRBV7-9 and TRBJ1-2; D unclear. The germline V gene has CDR1 SEHNR and CDR2 FQNEAQ (reference sequence). The V gene lost 1 base and the J gene lost 4 bases, with 4 bases spanning the gap. CDR3 size: 12 residues. The CDR3 here is CASSLEGYGYTF. CDR3 in DNA: TGTGCCAGCAGCTTAGAGGGCTATGGCTACACCTTC. Looking up the rest from reference TRBV7-9 and TRBJ1-2 gives the full variable domain: DTGVSQNPRHKITKRGQNVTFRCDPISEHNRLYWYRQTLGQGPEFLTYFQNEAQLEKSRLLSDRFSAERPKGSFSTLEIQRTEQGDSAMYLCASSLEGYGYTFGSGTRLTVV.

The V gene is TRBV19, the J gene TRBJ2-2; a possible D gene is TRBD2 (6 bases). The V gene lost 7 bases and the J gene lost 6 bases, with 15 bases spanning the gap. This CDR3 spans 14 amino acids. Per germline, CDR1 LNHDA and CDR2 SQIVND (reference sequence). The DNA for the CDR3 is TGTGCCAGTATCGGGACTCATTACCCCGGGGAGCTGTTTTTT. It specifies CASIGTHYPGELFF.